Listed below are T cell receptor beta chains from one sample, sequenced in a study of beta chain features in type 1 diabetes. The assay was immunoSEQ multiplex PCR, and TCRdb's table has in-frame clones only and misses some. Of more than 100,000 clones listed, 25% to 35% were seen once; the top ten hold around 0.5%. Sequenced input: central memory CD4+ T cells from blood. Source of these receptors: a young woman with type 1 diabetes. Both conserved end residues are part of each CDR3. The D gene is left open where the match is weak. Clone size is not always given. Where it is, it says once, few, many or a class for expanded clones.

J gene: TRBJ1-4
D gene: TRBD1
clone size: few
V gene: TRBV7-2
CDR3 protein: CASSSPGQGYEKLFF
CDR3 DNA: TGTGCCAGCAGCTCTCCGGGACAGGGTTATGAAAAACTGTTTTTT

J gene: TRBJ2-5
D gene: TRBD2
clone size: few
V gene: TRBV4-2
CDR3 protein: CASSQASGSATREQYF
CDR3 DNA: TGTGCCAGCAGCCAAGCTAGCGGGAGCGCTACTAGGGAGCAGTACTTC

J gene: TRBJ2-1
D gene: TRBD1
clone size: few
V gene: TRBV10-3
CDR3 protein: CAISQGQNEQFF
CDR3 DNA: TGTGCCATCAGTCAGGGACAGAATGAGCAGTTCTTC

J gene: TRBJ2-2
D gene: TRBD2
clone size: NA
V gene: TRBV18
CDR3 protein: CASSPIGLAGRSRRPGELFF
CDR3 DNA: TGTGCCAGCTCACCAATCGGACTAGCGGGACGGTCACGACGTCCCGGGGAGCTGTTTTTT

J gene: TRBJ1-2
D gene: NA
clone size: NA
V gene: TRBV6-5
CDR3 protein: CASSYSRRDGYTF
CDR3 DNA: TGTGCCAGCAGTTACTCGAGGAGGGATGGCTACACCTTC

J gene: TRBJ2-6
D gene: NA
clone size: NA
V gene: TRBV21-1
CDR3 protein: CASSSGSGTGHSGANVLTF
CDR3 DNA: TGTGCCAGCAGCTCCGGCTCCGGGACAGGCCACTCTGGGGCCAACGTCCTGACTTTC

J gene: TRBJ2-7
D gene: NA
clone size: few
V gene: TRBV19
CDR3 protein: CASSKPGAYEQYF
CDR3 DNA: TGTGCCAGTAGCAAGCCGGGAGCGTACGAGCAGTACTTC

J gene: TRBJ2-7
D gene: NA
clone size: few
V gene: TRBV11-2
CDR3 protein: CASSPRTDPYEQYF
CDR3 DNA: TGTGCCAGCAGCCCCCGGACAGACCCCTACGAGCAGTACTTC

J gene: TRBJ1-5
D gene: NA
clone size: few
V gene: TRBV6-6
CDR3 protein: CASRTYSNQPQHF
CDR3 DNA: TGTGCCAGCAGGACTTATAGCAATCAGCCCCAGCATTTT

J gene: TRBJ2-3
D gene: NA
clone size: NA
V gene: TRBV6-5
CDR3 protein: CAGAGSRGNTQYF
CDR3 DNA: TGTGCCGGAGCGGGCTCGAGGGGAAATACGCAGTATTTT

J gene: TRBJ2-7
D gene: NA
clone size: few
V gene: TRBV2
CDR3 protein: CASSDGTISYEQYF
CDR3 DNA: TGTGCCAGCAGTGATGGGACAATCTCCTACGAGCAGTACTTC

J gene: TRBJ2-6
D gene: NA
clone size: many
V gene: TRBV18
CDR3 protein: CASSPDTTGANVLTF
CDR3 DNA: TGTGCCAGCTCACCGGACACCACTGGGGCCAACGTCCTGACTTTC

J gene: TRBJ1-5
D gene: NA
clone size: few
V gene: TRBV5-1
CDR3 protein: CASSPQGNQPQHF
CDR3 DNA: TGCGCCAGCAGCCCCCAGGGGAATCAGCCCCAGCATTTT

J gene: TRBJ2-2
D gene: NA
clone size: NA
V gene: TRBV7-3
CDR3 protein: CASSRTLNRELNTGELFF
CDR3 DNA: TGTGCCAGCAGCAGAACTTTAAACCGGGAGCTGAACACCGGGGAGCTGTTTTTT

J gene: TRBJ2-5
D gene: NA
clone size: few
V gene: TRBV5-1
CDR3 protein: CASSVSGSSETQYF
CDR3 DNA: TGCGCCAGCAGCGTCAGTGGTTCATCAGAGACCCAGTACTTC

J gene: TRBJ2-1
D gene: TRBD2
clone size: few
V gene: TRBV11-2
CDR3 protein: CASSSGAGLRYNEQFF
CDR3 DNA: TGTGCCAGCAGCTCCGGAGCGGGACTGAGGTACAATGAGCAGTTCTTC

J gene: TRBJ2-5
D gene: TRBD2
clone size: NA
V gene: TRBV11-2
CDR3 protein: CASSPRLAEETQYF
CDR3 DNA: TGTGCCAGCAGCCCCCGACTAGCGGAAGAGACCCAGTACTTC

J gene: TRBJ2-3
D gene: TRBD2
clone size: NA
V gene: TRBV5-1
CDR3 protein: CASSPPSGRTDTQYF
CDR3 DNA: TGCGCCAGCAGCCCCCCTAGCGGGAGGACAGATACGCAGTATTTT

J gene: TRBJ2-3
D gene: NA
clone size: few
V gene: TRBV19
CDR3 protein: CASSVTSMADTQYF
CDR3 DNA: TGTGCCAGTAGTGTTACTAGCATGGCAGATACGCAGTATTTT

J gene: TRBJ1-1
D gene: NA
clone size: NA
V gene: TRBV20-1
CDR3 protein: CSAREDTEAFF
CDR3 DNA: TGCAGTGCTAGGGAGGACACTGAAGCTTTCTTT

J gene: TRBJ2-3
D gene: TRBD2
clone size: few
V gene: TRBV19
CDR3 protein: CASSLRTSGRITDTQYF
CDR3 DNA: TGTGCCAGTAGTCTCCGGACTAGCGGGAGGATCACAGATACGCAGTATTTT

J gene: TRBJ1-2
D gene: TRBD1
clone size: NA
V gene: TRBV4-3
CDR3 protein: CASSQEWGQSYGYTF
CDR3 DNA: TGCGCCAGCAGCCAAGAGTGGGGACAGTCCTATGGCTACACCTTC

J gene: TRBJ2-2
D gene: TRBD2
clone size: few
V gene: TRBV5-1
CDR3 protein: CASKVVAGAGNTGELFF
CDR3 DNA: TGCGCCAGCAAGGTTGTAGCGGGAGCGGGGAACACCGGGGAGCTGTTTTTT

J gene: TRBJ2-1
D gene: NA
clone size: NA
V gene: TRBV9
CDR3 protein: CASSVSNEQFF
CDR3 DNA: TGTGCCAGCAGCGTTAGCAATGAGCAGTTCTTC

J gene: TRBJ2-3
D gene: TRBD2
clone size: NA
V gene: TRBV11-2
CDR3 protein: CASSRTSGTDTQYF
CDR3 DNA: TGTGCCAGCAGCCGAACTAGCGGCACAGATACGCAGTATTTT

J gene: TRBJ2-2
D gene: TRBD2
clone size: NA
V gene: TRBV5-1
CDR3 protein: CASSEPGLAGASTGELFF
CDR3 DNA: TGCGCCAGCAGCGAACCGGGACTAGCGGGAGCATCAACCGGGGAGCTGTTTTTT

J gene: TRBJ2-3
D gene: NA
clone size: few
V gene: TRBV29-1
CDR3 protein: CSVGAQADTQYF
CDR3 DNA: TGCAGCGTGGGCGCACAGGCAGATACGCAGTATTTT

J gene: TRBJ1-5
D gene: NA
clone size: NA
V gene: TRBV28
CDR3 protein: CASSQMGREYQPQHF
CDR3 DNA: TGTGCCAGCAGTCAAATGGGCCGGGAGTATCAGCCCCAGCATTTT

J gene: TRBJ2-6
D gene: NA
clone size: NA
V gene: TRBV7-9
CDR3 protein: CASSPLTGMDSGANVLTF
CDR3 DNA: TGTGCCAGCAGCCCATTGACAGGAATGGACTCTGGGGCCAACGTCCTGACTTTC

J gene: TRBJ2-3
D gene: NA
clone size: few
V gene: TRBV5-1
CDR3 protein: CASSSTGTRDRFPQYF
CDR3 DNA: TGCGCCAGCAGCTCGACGGGGACGCGGGACCGGTTTCCGCAGTATTTT

J gene: TRBJ1-4
D gene: NA
clone size: few
V gene: TRBV28
CDR3 protein: CATSRSPNEKLFF
CDR3 DNA: TGTGCCACCAGCAGGTCCCCAAATGAAAAACTGTTTTTT

J gene: TRBJ2-1
D gene: NA
clone size: NA
V gene: TRBV19
CDR3 protein: CATREHIWSPNEQFF
CDR3 DNA: TGTGCCACACGGGAACACATTTGGTCCCCCAATGAGCAGTTCTTC

J gene: TRBJ1-1
D gene: NA
clone size: NA
V gene: TRBV7-9
CDR3 protein: CASSLGGGVGGRSTEAFF
CDR3 DNA: TGTGCCAGCAGCTTAGGTGGGGGGGTTGGGGGTAGGAGCACTGAAGCTTTCTTT

J gene: TRBJ2-2
D gene: NA
clone size: NA
V gene: TRBV28
CDR3 protein: CASSSGEGTGELFF
CDR3 DNA: TGTGCCAGCAGTTCAGGGGAGGGAACCGGGGAGCTGTTTTTT

J gene: TRBJ1-2
D gene: NA
clone size: NA
V gene: TRBV29-1
CDR3 protein: CSVFFSGYTF
CDR3 DNA: TGCAGCGTCTTTTTCAGTGGCTACACCTTC

J gene: TRBJ2-7
D gene: NA
clone size: NA
V gene: TRBV11-2
CDR3 protein: CASSLGWRGSTYEQYF
CDR3 DNA: TGTGCCAGCAGCTTAGGTTGGCGGGGTTCCACCTACGAGCAGTACTTC

J gene: TRBJ1-2
D gene: NA
clone size: few
V gene: TRBV19
CDR3 protein: CASKGQESNYGYTF
CDR3 DNA: TGTGCCAGTAAGGGGCAAGAGTCTAACTATGGCTACACCTTC

J gene: TRBJ1-4
D gene: NA
clone size: few
V gene: TRBV5-1
CDR3 protein: CASSLGRALGEKLFF
CDR3 DNA: TGCGCCAGCAGCTTGGGCAGGGCCCTAGGGGAAAAACTGTTTTTT

J gene: TRBJ1-1
D gene: NA
clone size: few
V gene: TRBV6-6
CDR3 protein: CASSIQNTEAFF
CDR3 DNA: TGTGCCAGCTCGATACAGAACACTGAAGCTTTCTTT

J gene: TRBJ2-2
D gene: TRBD2
clone size: NA
V gene: TRBV5-1
CDR3 protein: CASTSSGMGGELFF
CDR3 DNA: TGCGCCAGCACATCTAGCGGAATGGGCGGGGAGCTGTTTTTT

J gene: TRBJ2-1
D gene: NA
clone size: few
V gene: TRBV4-3
CDR3 protein: CASSLTLVVRHDEQFF
CDR3 DNA: TGCGCCAGCAGCCTAACTCTCGTGGTGAGACACGATGAGCAGTTCTTC

J gene: TRBJ2-2
D gene: TRBD1
clone size: NA
V gene: TRBV30
CDR3 protein: CAWTSGQGETGELFF
CDR3 DNA: TGTGCCTGGACCTCGGGACAGGGGGAGACCGGGGAGCTGTTTTTT

J gene: TRBJ2-1
D gene: TRBD2
clone size: few
V gene: TRBV7-2
CDR3 protein: CASSPQGLVLGEQFF
CDR3 DNA: TGTGCCAGCAGCCCTCAGGGACTAGTATTGGGTGAGCAGTTCTTC

J gene: TRBJ2-3
D gene: NA
clone size: NA
V gene: TRBV7-2
CDR3 protein: CASSPRGDTQYF
CDR3 DNA: TGTGCCAGCAGCCCTCGCGGAGATACGCAGTATTTT

J gene: TRBJ2-1
D gene: NA
clone size: NA
V gene: TRBV14
CDR3 protein: CASSQPLGGEQFF
CDR3 DNA: TGTGCCAGCAGCCAGCCCCTGGGAGGTGAGCAGTTCTTC

J gene: TRBJ2-5
D gene: NA
clone size: NA
V gene: TRBV7-7
CDR3 protein: CASSPEGRGETQYF
CDR3 DNA: TGTGCCAGCAGCCCCGAGGGCCGGGGGGAGACCCAGTACTTC